The entry below gives a single T cell receptor (beta chain) sequence along with its context. What it binds is not known. V was trimmed by 4 bases and J by 0 bases, leaving 19 bases between them. CDR1 and CDR2 from the germline V gene are PRHDT and FYEKMQ (reference sequence). The CDR3 loop spans 17 amino acids. This sample was taken from a study of shared clonotypes between healthy human individuals. Study background: Per donor, CD8 memory used one plate, CD8 naive used two, CD4 memory used three and CD4 naive used three.

Roughly 27,000 T cell genomes, or around 0.2 ug DNA, went into the sorted-subset replicate PCRs. Clones were sequenced by immunoSEQ multiplex PCR, and TCRdb holds only the in-frame ones, with some missing. Seen here are 600,000 to 750,000 clones, roughly 87% observed once, and the top ten hold 34%. Study donors comprised healthy, HIV-negative adults devoid of recent acute infection or vaccination. Findings of the study overall: Against clonotypes common to all four donors, non-shared ones had lower generation probabilities.

Sequencing input: memory CD8+ T cells from PBMCs. As to subset: CD45RO+ cells pooled with CCR7-negative TemRA cells. The clonotype was recovered from a man between 18 and 29 years old in good health. Some clones in this sample may be carry-over from other donors' samples. The chain recombines TRBV13 with TRBJ2-7; D possibly uses TRBD1 or TRBD2 (5 bases each). CDR3: CASSSEGAGGSSYEQYF. The CDR3 region has the DNA TGTGCCAGCAGCTCAGAAGGGGCCGGTGGGAGCTCCTACGAGCAGTACTTC.